The clone carrying this TCR beta chain turned up a few times. In germline, CDR1 is LGHNA, CDR2 YSLEER. This CDR3 has 15 residues. V was trimmed by 0 bases and J by 4 bases, leaving 12 bases between them. This entry is derived from a study of blood T cells in healthy people across ages. Primed by a sample-barcoded 5' primer and a J-beta primer mix, a second PCR proceeded for about 6 to 11 cycles. TCRdb analysed the 5' RACE reads with MiXCR anew, one entry per CDR3 protein. The repertoire holds around 1,000,000 distinct CDR3 sequences, with 20% to 25% as singletons. The sample was also linked to a second study, of T cells of mothers and their children.

The chain couples TRBV4-3 to TRBJ1-2; a possible D gene is TRBD1 (5 bases). Sequencing was performed on blood. This TCR was recovered from a girl aged 2-9 years in good health. In DNA, the CDR3 is TGCGCCAGCAGCCAAGATCAGGGCACAAGCTATGGCTACACCTTC. This translates into CASSQDQGTSYGYTF.